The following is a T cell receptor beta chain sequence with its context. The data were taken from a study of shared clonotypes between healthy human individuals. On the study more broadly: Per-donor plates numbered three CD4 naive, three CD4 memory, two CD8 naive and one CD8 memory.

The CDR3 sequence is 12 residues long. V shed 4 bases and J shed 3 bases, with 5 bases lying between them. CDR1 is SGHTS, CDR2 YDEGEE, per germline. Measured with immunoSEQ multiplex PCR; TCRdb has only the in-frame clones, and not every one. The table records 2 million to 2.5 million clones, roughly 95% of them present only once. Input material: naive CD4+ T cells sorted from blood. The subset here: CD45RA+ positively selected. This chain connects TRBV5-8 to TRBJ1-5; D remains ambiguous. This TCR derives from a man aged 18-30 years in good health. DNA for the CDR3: TGTGCCAGCAGCAACGTCAATCAGCCCCAGCATTTT. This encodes CASSNVNQPQHF.